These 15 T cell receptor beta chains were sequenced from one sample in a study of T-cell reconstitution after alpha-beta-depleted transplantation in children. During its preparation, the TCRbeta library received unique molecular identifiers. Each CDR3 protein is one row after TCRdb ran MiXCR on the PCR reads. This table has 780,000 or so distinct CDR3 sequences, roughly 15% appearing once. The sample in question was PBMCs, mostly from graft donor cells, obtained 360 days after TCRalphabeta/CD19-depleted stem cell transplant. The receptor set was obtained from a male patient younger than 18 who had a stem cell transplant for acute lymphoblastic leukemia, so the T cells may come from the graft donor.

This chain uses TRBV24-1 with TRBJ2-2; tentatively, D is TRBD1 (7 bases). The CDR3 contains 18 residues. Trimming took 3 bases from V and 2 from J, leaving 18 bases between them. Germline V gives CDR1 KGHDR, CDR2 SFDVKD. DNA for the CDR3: TGTGCCACCAGTGATCCGGGGCGCAGGGGGGCCAACACCGGGGAGCTGTTTTTT. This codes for CATSDPGRRGANTGELFF.

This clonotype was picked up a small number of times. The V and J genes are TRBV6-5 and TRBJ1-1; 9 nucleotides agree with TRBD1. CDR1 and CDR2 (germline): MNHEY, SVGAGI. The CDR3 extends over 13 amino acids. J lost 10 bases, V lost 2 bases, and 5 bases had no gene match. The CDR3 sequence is CASSYPRQGGAFF. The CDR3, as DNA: TGTGCCAGCAGTTACCCCCGACAGGGGGGAGCTTTCTTT.

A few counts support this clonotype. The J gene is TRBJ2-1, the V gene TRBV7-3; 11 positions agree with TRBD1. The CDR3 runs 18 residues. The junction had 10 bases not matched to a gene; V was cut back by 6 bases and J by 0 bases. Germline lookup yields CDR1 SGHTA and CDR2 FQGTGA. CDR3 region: CASRPVGGTGGSYNEQFF. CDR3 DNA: TGTGCCAGCAGACCCGTGGGGGGGACAGGGGGCTCCTACAATGAGCAGTTCTTC.

This chain's CDR3 is CASSSPARQFNTEAFF. Here the CDR3 DNA reads TGCGCCAGCAGCTCCCCCGCTAGACAGTTCAACACTGAAGCTTTCTTT. The rearrangement uses TRBV5-1 and TRBJ1-1; D perhaps matches TRBD1 (5 bases). Trimming cost V 3 bases and J 2 bases, with 17 bases left between them. Germline assignment: CDR1 SGHRS and CDR2 YFSETQ. The CDR3 is 16 residues long.

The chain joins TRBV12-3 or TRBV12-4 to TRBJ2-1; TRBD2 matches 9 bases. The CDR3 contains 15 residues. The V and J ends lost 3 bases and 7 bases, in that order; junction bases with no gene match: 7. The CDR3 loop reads CASSFAGGPRNEQFF. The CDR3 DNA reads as TGTGCCAGCAGTTTCGCGGGAGGGCCGAGGAATGAGCAGTTCTTC.

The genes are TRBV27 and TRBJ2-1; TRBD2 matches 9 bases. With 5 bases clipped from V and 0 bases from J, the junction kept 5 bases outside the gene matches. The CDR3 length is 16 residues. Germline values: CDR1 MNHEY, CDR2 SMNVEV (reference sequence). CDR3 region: CASSGSGRLSYNEQFF. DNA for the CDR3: TGTGCCAGCAGTGGAAGCGGGAGGCTCTCCTACAATGAGCAGTTCTTC.

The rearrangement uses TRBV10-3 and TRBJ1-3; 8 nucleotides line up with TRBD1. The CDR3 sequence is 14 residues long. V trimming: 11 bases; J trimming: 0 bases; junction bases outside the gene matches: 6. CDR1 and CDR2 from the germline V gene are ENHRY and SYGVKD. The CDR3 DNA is TGTGCCGTCCATGACAGGGGCTCTGGAAACACCATATATTTT. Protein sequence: CAVHDRGSGNTIYF.

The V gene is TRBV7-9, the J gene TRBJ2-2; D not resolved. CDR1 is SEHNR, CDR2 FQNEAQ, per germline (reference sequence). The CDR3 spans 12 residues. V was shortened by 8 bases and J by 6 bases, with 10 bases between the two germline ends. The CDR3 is CASGPYAGELFF. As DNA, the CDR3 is TGTGCCAGCGGCCCATATGCCGGGGAGCTGTTTTTT.

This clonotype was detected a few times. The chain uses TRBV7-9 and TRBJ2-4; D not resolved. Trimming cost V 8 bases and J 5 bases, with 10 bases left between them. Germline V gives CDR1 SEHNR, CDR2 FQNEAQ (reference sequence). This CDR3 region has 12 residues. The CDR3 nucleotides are TGTGCCAGCCGTCCGGGCCAAAACATTCAGTACTTC. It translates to CASRPGQNIQYF.

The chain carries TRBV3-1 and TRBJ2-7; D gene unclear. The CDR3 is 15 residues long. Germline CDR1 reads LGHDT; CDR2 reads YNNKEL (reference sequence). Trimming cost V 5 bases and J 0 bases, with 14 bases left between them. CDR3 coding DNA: TGTGCCAGCAGCTTAGCATTCGAGAGCTCCTACGAGCAGTACTTC. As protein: CASSLAFESSYEQYF.

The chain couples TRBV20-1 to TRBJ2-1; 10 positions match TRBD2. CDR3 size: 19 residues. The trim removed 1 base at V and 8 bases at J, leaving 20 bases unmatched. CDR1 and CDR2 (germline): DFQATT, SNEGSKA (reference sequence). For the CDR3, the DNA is TGCAGTGCTAGAGCTCCTTCCCAGCTACTAGCGGGGTTCGACTATGAGCAGTTCTTC. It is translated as CSARAPSQLLAGFDYEQFF.

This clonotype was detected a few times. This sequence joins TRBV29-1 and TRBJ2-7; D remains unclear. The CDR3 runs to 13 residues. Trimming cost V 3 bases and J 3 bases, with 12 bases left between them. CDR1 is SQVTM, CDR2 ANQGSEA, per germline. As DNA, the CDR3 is TGCAGCGTTGAGGACGGAGTAGTCTACGAGCAGTACTTC. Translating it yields CSVEDGVVYEQYF.

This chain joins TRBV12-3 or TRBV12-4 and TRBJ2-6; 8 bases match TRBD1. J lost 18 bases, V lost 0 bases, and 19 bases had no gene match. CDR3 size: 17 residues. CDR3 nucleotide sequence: TGTGCCAGCAGTTTAGCGGAGAGGTATAGGGACAGGCCCGTCGGGACTTTC. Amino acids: CASSLAERYRDRPVGTF.

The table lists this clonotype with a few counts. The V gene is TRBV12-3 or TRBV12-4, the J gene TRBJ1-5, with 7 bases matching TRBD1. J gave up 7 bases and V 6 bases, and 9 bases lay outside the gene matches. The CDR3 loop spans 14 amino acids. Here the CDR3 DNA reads TGTGCCAGCAGCGGGACAGCTAGTCCACAGCCCCAGCATTTT. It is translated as CASSGTASPQPQHF.

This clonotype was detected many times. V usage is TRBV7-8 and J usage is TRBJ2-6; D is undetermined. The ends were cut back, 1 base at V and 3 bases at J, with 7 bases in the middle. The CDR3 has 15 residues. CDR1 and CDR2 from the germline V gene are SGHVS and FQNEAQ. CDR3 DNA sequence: TGTGCCAGCAGCTTAGTGGGTGGTGGGGCCAACGTCCTGACTTTC. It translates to CASSLVGGGANVLTF.